Sequencing of this TCR beta chain was carried out in a study of blood T cells in healthy people across ages. Looking at the study overall: Roughly one uniquely barcoded beta molecule per two T cells was captured. Study-wide findings and caveats: When one million T cells were used, diversity estimates were thought to be underestimates.

The use of a sample-barcoded 5' primer and a J-beta primer mix characterized a second PCR of about 6 to 11 cycles. Each TCR beta cDNA got a 12-nucleotide random molecular identifier. TCRdb reprocessed the 5' RACE reads via MiXCR and lists one record per CDR3 protein. The table includes 600,000 to 650,000 distinct CDR3 sequences, roughly 58% detected once. With regard to this clonotype: What it binds is not known.

Aged about 6 to 95, donors were systemically healthy Caucasians from Russia. Germline V CDR1 and CDR2: SGHRS, YFSETQ. This CDR3 region has 15 residues. With V trimmed by 4 bases and J by 8 bases, 8 bases remained unmatched. The receptor's source is a man in his sixties in good health. Sequenced sample: blood. The V and J genes are TRBV5-1 and TRBJ1-4; 10 nucleotides align to TRBD1. The CDR3 DNA sequence: TGCGCCAGCAGCCCGGGACAGGGGCCGGGGGAAAAACTGTTTTTT. This sequence encodes CASSPGQGPGEKLFF.